Below, 32 T cell receptor beta chains from the same sample are listed, as sequenced in a study of monozygotic twins with cystic fibrosis. Some clones are missing from TCRdb's copy, which holds only in-frame ones; the method was immunoSEQ multiplex PCR. Of tens of thousands of clones in the sample, 96% were seen once. The sequencing sample was made of blood. All receptors derive from a girl between 2 and 10 years old with cystic fibrosis.

The chain employs TRBV19 and TRBJ2-7; 14 bases line up with TRBD2. Germline V CDR1 and CDR2: LNHDA, SQIVND (reference sequence). V gave up 4 bases and J gave up 4 bases; unmatched junction bases: 3. This CDR3 region has 15 residues. The chain's CDR3 is CASSTRTSGRYEQYF. CDR3 bases: TGTGCCAGTAGTACTCGGACTAGCGGGAGGTACGAGCAGTACTTC.

The chain joins TRBV28 to TRBJ2-7; D remains ambiguous. The germline V gene has CDR1 MDHEN and CDR2 SYDVKM. The CDR3 spans 13 residues. The germline V and J ends were trimmed by 3 bases and 7 bases, with 13 bases remaining between them. CDR3: CASSLARIREQYF. The CDR3 DNA follows: TGTGCCAGCAGTTTGGCGCGGATCCGTGAGCAGTACTTC.

CDR3 region: CATSSTTSGSFITDTQYF. Here the CDR3 DNA reads TGTGCCACCAGCAGTACGACTAGCGGGAGTTTCATCACAGATACGCAGTATTTT. This chain links TRBV15 with TRBJ2-3, with 12 bases lining up with TRBD2. Trimming cost V 3 bases and J 2 bases; bases outside gene matches: 9. This CDR3 has 18 amino acids. Germline V lookup: CDR1 LNHNV, CDR2 YYDKDF (reference sequence).

V usage is TRBV7-2 and J usage is TRBJ2-7; D is undetermined. Germline V gene sequence: CDR1 SGHTA, CDR2 FQGNSA. There are 18 residues in the CDR3. Trimming shortened V by 1 base and J by 1 base, and 20 bases separated the two germline ends. CDR3 DNA: TGTGCCAGCAGCTTAGGTGGTGGGCGGAGCGCACAATCCTACGAGCAGTACTTC. Translated: CASSLGGGRSAQSYEQYF.

The chain employs TRBV19 and TRBJ2-7; D unclear. The CDR3 sequence is 11 residues long. Germline CDR1 LNHDA, CDR2 SQIVND (reference sequence). Between the trimmed V and J ends, which lost 4 bases and 7 bases, there was a span of 8 bases. This chain's CDR3 is CASSKNREQYF. The CDR3 bases are TGTGCCAGTAGTAAAAATAGGGAGCAGTACTTC.

The genes are TRBV21-1 and TRBJ2-2; the D segment call TRBD2 is taken from the table without a DNA check. TRBV21-1 is listed as a pseudogene. The CDR3 covers 16 residues. The CDR3 region has the DNA TGTGCCAGCAGCAAAGTCCCCAGGGAGGAAACCGGGGAGCTGTTTTTT. It encodes CASSKVPREETGELFF.

The V gene is TRBV2, the J gene TRBJ1-1; weak D call: TRBD1 (5 bases). The CDR3 totals 12 residues. Germline V gives CDR1 SNHLY, CDR2 FYNNEI. Deletions cut 6 bases from V and 10 bases from J, with 15 bases between. CDR3 coding DNA: TGTGCCAGCAGCATTGGGGGGTTTGGAGCTTTCTTT. It specifies CASSIGGFGAFF. The complete variable domain, with remaining parts taken from reference TRBV2 and TRBJ1-1, reads EPEVTQTPSHQVTQMGQEVILRCVPISNHLYFYWYRQILGQKVEFLVSFYNNEISEKSEIFDDQFSVERPDGSNFTLKIRSTKLEDSAMYFCASSIGGFGAFFGQGTRLTVV.

The CDR3 bases are TGTGCCAGCAGTTTAGGCAGGACATACGAGCAGTACTTC. As protein: CASSLGRTYEQYF. This rearrangement joins TRBV27 to TRBJ2-7, with D possibly matching TRBD1 (5 bases). This CDR3 spans 13 amino acids. CDR1 is MNHEY, CDR2 SMNVEV, per germline (reference sequence). Deletions cut 2 bases from V and 4 bases from J, with 9 bases between.

CDR3 nucleotides: TGCAGCGTTGAGGGGCACCCGAGCTCCTACAATGAGCAGTTCTTC. The encoded protein is CSVEGHPSSYNEQFF. The rearrangement links TRBV29-1 to TRBJ2-1, with D maybe TRBD1 (5 bases). Per germline, CDR1 SQVTM and CDR2 ANQGSEA. V was clipped by 3 bases and J by 0 bases, with 12 bases between them. The length of the CDR3 is 15 residues.

This rearrangement joins TRBV2 to TRBJ2-7; 9 bases are a match to TRBD1. CDR3 size: 13 residues. Trimming at V came to 4 bases and at J to 7 bases, leaving 5 bases not matched to a gene. In germline, CDR1 is SNHLY, CDR2 FYNNEI. This CDR3 is CASSGGTGREQYF. CDR3 nucleotides: TGTGCCAGCAGTGGGGGGACAGGGAGGGAGCAGTACTTC.

This chain joins TRBV15 and TRBJ1-2; D might be TRBD1 (6 bases). Trimming removed 5 bases from V and 4 bases from J, with 11 bases in between. Germline V CDR1 and CDR2: LNHNV, YYDKDF (reference sequence). The CDR3 covers 13 residues. CDR3 protein: CATSPGDVYGYTF. Here the CDR3 DNA reads TGTGCCACCAGCCCAGGGGACGTCTATGGCTACACCTTC.

The chain has TRBV19 and TRBJ1-5, with D unclear. CDR3 length equals 14 residues. Looked up from germline, CDR1 is LNHDA and CDR2 is SQIVND (reference sequence). Trimming removed 10 bases from V and 0 bases from J, with 13 bases in between. The CDR3 region is CATTETSSNQPQHF. The CDR3 nucleotides are TGTGCCACAACAGAGACAAGTAGCAATCAGCCCCAGCATTTT.

This chain links TRBV28 with TRBJ1-1, with D tentatively TRBD1 (5 bases). Germline V gene data show CDR1 as MDHEN and CDR2 as SYDVKM. The CDR3 spans 12 residues. V lost 8 bases and J lost 7, with 14 bases in between. The CDR3 is CASSPGHGEAFF. DNA of the CDR3: TGTGCCAGCTCTCCGGGGCATGGTGAAGCTTTCTTT.

V usage is TRBV5-5 and J usage is TRBJ1-1; D call uncertain. Deletions cut 1 base from V and 0 bases from J, with 4 bases between. This CDR3 has 13 residues. Germline CDR1 SGHKS, CDR2 YYEKEE (reference sequence). CDR3 amino acids: CASSLLLNTEAFF. CDR3 coding DNA: TGTGCCAGCAGCTTGCTGCTGAACACTGAAGCTTTCTTT. The full variable domain, rest sourced from reference TRBV5-5 and TRBJ1-1, is DAGVTQSPTHLIKTRGQQVTLRCSPISGHKSVSWYQQVLGQGPQFIFQYYEKEERGRGNFPDRFSARQFPNYSSELNVNALLLGDSALYLCASSLLLNTEAFFGQGTRLTVV.

This chain uses TRBV25-1 with TRBJ1-2; unclear D gene. The CDR3 contains 14 residues. V shed 4 bases and J shed 4 bases, with 13 bases lying between them. CDR1 is MGHDK, CDR2 SYGVNS, per germline. CDR3: CASSVGDPIYGYTF. CDR3 DNA sequence: TGTGCCAGCAGTGTTGGGGATCCGATCTATGGCTACACCTTC.

The gene calls are TRBV7-9 and TRBJ2-3; D unresolved. The CDR3 loop spans 15 amino acids. Trimming shortened V by 0 bases and J by 0 bases, and 7 bases separated the two germline ends. CDR1 is SEHNR, CDR2 FQNEAQ, per germline (reference sequence). The CDR3 loop is CASSLALESTDTQYF. DNA for the CDR3: TGTGCCAGCAGCTTAGCCCTAGAAAGCACAGATACGCAGTATTTT.

This chain uses TRBV4-2 with TRBJ2-7; perhaps TRBD2 as D (5 bases). Germline lookup yields CDR1 LGHNA and CDR2 YNFKEQ. There are 14 residues in the CDR3. With 0 bases removed from V and 5 bases from J, the gap between germline ends came to 11 bases. Here the CDR3 DNA reads TGTGCCAGCAGCCAAGAGGTAGCGTCTGACGAGCAGTACTTC. Its protein is CASSQEVASDEQYF.

The chain couples TRBV7-9 to TRBJ2-7, with a possible D match to TRBD1 (6 bases). The germline CDR1 and CDR2 sequences are SEHNR and FQNEAQ (reference sequence). CDR3 length: 13 amino acids. The ends were cut back, 3 bases at V and 4 bases at J, with 10 bases in the middle. The CDR3 region has the DNA TGTGCCAGCAGCTTGGACAGTCCGTACGAGCAGTACTTC. Protein: CASSLDSPYEQYF.

The V call is TRBV5-1, the J call TRBJ2-7; D remains ambiguous. Trimming pared 0 bases from V and 3 bases from J, leaving 10 bases between. The CDR3 sequence is 14 residues long. In germline, CDR1 is SGHRS, CDR2 YFSETQ. The CDR3 loop is CASSLAGQNYEQYF. As DNA, the CDR3 is TGCGCCAGCAGCTTGGCCGGGCAGAACTACGAGCAGTACTTC.

For this clone: The junction departs from germline at one end; a sequencing error may be responsible. V is TRBV5-8 and J is TRBJ2-5, with D possibly being TRBD1 (5 bases). This CDR3 comprises 13 residues. The germline V gene encodes CDR1 SGHTS and CDR2 YDEGEE. The CDR3 spells CASSLGPQGTQYF. For the CDR3, the DNA is TGTGCCAGCAGCCTGGGGCCCCAAGGGACCCAGTACTTC.

J is TRBJ2-7 and V is TRBV7-2; 11 nucleotides agree with TRBD2. Trimming removed 1 base from V and 4 bases from J; junction bases left unmatched: 6. The germline V gene has CDR1 SGHTA and CDR2 FQGNSA. There are 16 residues in the CDR3. Here the CDR3 reads CASSLEGPSGRYEQYF. The CDR3 DNA reads TGTGCCAGCAGCTTAGAAGGGCCTAGCGGGAGGTACGAGCAGTACTTC.

The J gene is TRBJ1-4, the V gene TRBV6-1; no clear D. CDR1 and CDR2 (germline): MNHNS, SASEGT. The CDR3 runs to 13 residues. V shed 7 bases and J shed 8 bases, with 14 bases lying between them. The CDR3 coding sequence is TGTGCCAGCAATAGGGATGGAGGCGAAAAACTGTTTTTT. Translated: CASNRDGGEKLFF.

The chain is built from TRBV6-1 and TRBJ2-7, with D perhaps TRBD1 or TRBD2 (5 bases each). CDR1 and CDR2 from the germline V gene are MNHNS and SASEGT. The CDR3 runs 14 residues. V was shortened by 2 bases and J by 7 bases, with 15 bases between the two germline ends. CDR3 region: CASSERDPRAEQYF. CDR3 nucleotides: TGTGCCAGCAGTGAACGGGACCCTCGCGCGGAGCAGTACTTC.

This rearrangement joins TRBV6-6 to TRBJ2-7; possible D gene TRBD2, 6 bases. CDR1 and CDR2 from the germline V gene are MNHNY and SVGAGI (reference sequence). Trimming stripped 6 bases from V and 3 bases from J, with 12 bases between. This CDR3 is built from 13 residues. The CDR3 region is CASSPSRGYEQYF. The CDR3 nucleotides are TGTGCCAGCAGCCCGTCGCGGGGCTACGAGCAGTACTTC.

V is TRBV5-1 and J is TRBJ1-1; D unresolved. CDR3 length: 14 residues. The germline CDR1 and CDR2 sequences are SGHRS and YFSETQ. V dropped 3 bases and J dropped 4 bases, with 13 bases sitting between them. CDR3 sequence: CASSYQLGSTEAFF. DNA of the CDR3: TGCGCCAGCAGCTACCAACTCGGGAGCACTGAAGCTTTCTTT.

The rearrangement links TRBV6-5 to TRBJ1-2; D remains unclear. The V end was cut by 5 bases, the J end by 6 bases, with 16 bases between. The germline CDR1 and CDR2 sequences are MNHEY and SVGAGI. CDR3 length equals 14 residues. As DNA, the CDR3 is TGTGCCAGCAGTACCCTAGGAGGGCGGCATGGCTACACCTTC. Encoded protein: CASSTLGGRHGYTF.

The J gene is TRBJ2-1, the V gene TRBV9; D unresolved. Germline V gene data show CDR1 as SGDLS and CDR2 as YYNGEE. CDR3 length: 13 residues. V lost 0 bases and J 5 bases, leaving 6 bases between the germline ends. The chain's CDR3 is CASSVEGNNEQFF. Here the CDR3 DNA reads TGTGCCAGCAGCGTAGAAGGGAACAATGAGCAGTTCTTC.

The chain is built from TRBV20-1 and TRBJ2-3; the D is unclear. The CDR3 runs 10 residues. Germline-derived CDR1 and CDR2 are DFQATT and SNEGSKA (reference sequence). The CDR3 here is CSRSQDTQYF. Written as DNA, the CDR3 is TGCAGCCGAAGTCAAGATACGCAGTATTTT.

This chain links TRBV2 with TRBJ2-7; 7 nucleotides line up with TRBD1. The CDR3 covers 11 residues. V was pared by 8 bases and J by 6 bases, with 4 bases of the junction left unmatched. Germline V gene lookup returns CDR1 SNHLY and CDR2 FYNNEI. CDR3 sequence reads: CASWDSLEQYF. Written as DNA, the CDR3 is TGTGCCAGCTGGGACAGCCTCGAGCAGTACTTC.

The gene calls are TRBV11-1 and TRBJ1-1; D not certain. The CDR3 totals 15 residues. V was shortened by 6 bases and J by 5 bases, with 19 bases between the two germline ends. The germline CDR1 and CDR2 sequences are SGHAT and FQDESV (reference sequence). The CDR3 region has the DNA TGTGCCAGCAGATCGCAACAGAGAGATCTTACTGAAGCTTTCTTT. Its translation is CASRSQQRDLTEAFF.

The chain recombines TRBV28 with TRBJ2-5; tentative D call: TRBD2 (6 bases). The CDR3 has 14 amino acids. V was clipped by 0 bases and J by 5 bases, with 10 bases between them. The germline V gene encodes CDR1 MDHEN and CDR2 SYDVKM. CDR3 sequence reads: CASSLWGGGETQYF. The CDR3 coding sequence is TGTGCCAGCAGTTTATGGGGAGGCGGGGAGACCCAGTACTTC.

This rearrangement joins TRBV9 to TRBJ2-7, with D possibly TRBD2 on 5 matching bases. The germline CDR1 and CDR2 sequences are SGDLS and YYNGEE. Deletions cut 0 bases from V and 3 bases from J, with 13 bases between. The CDR3 totals 15 residues. The CDR3 nucleotides are TGTGCCAGCAGCGTAGAGCCTGGGAGTGGCTACGAGCAGTACTTC. This codes for CASSVEPGSGYEQYF. Full variable domain (rest looked up from reference TRBV9 and TRBJ2-7): DSGVTQTPKHLITATGQRVTLRCSPRSGDLSVYWYQQSLDQGLQFLIQYYNGEERAKGNILERFSAQQFPDLHSELNLSSLELGDSALYFCASSVEPGSGYEQYFGPGTRLTVT.